What follows is one T cell receptor (beta chain) and its context. These data are taken from a study of neoadjuvant anti-PD-1 for oral cavity cancer. Overall study context: Before surgery, most patients got three to four biweekly 3 mg/kg nivolumab doses.

Noted time point: after neoadjuvant nivolumab, at surgical resection. This table comes from immunoSEQ multiplex PCR, and its TCRdb copy is limited to in-frame clones, with some not included. The sample lists about 68,000 clones, around 83% occurring once. Sequenced material: PBMCs, taken after nivolumab (anti-PD-1) treatment. The receptor was derived from a person between 40 and 80 years old with oral cavity squamous cell carcinoma.

The CDR3 DNA follows: TGTGCCTGGACTAGCGGGATGGACACCGGGGAGCTGTTTTTT. Translated: CAWTSGMDTGELFF. The chain links TRBV30 to TRBJ2-2; TRBD2 matches 9 bases. V lost 4 bases, J lost 3 bases, and 3 bases stayed unmatched. Germline values: CDR1 GTSNPN, CDR2 SVGIG (reference sequence). The CDR3 runs 14 residues. The whole variable domain, filled in from reference TRBV30 and TRBJ2-2, reads SQTIHQWPATLVQPVGSPLSLECTVEGTSNPNLYWYRQAAGRGLQLLFYSVGIGQISSEVPQNLSASRPQDRQFILSSKKLLLSDSGFYLCAWTSGMDTGELFFGEGSRLTVL.